This T cell receptor (beta chain) was captured in a study of blood T cell repertoires in COVID-19. Study information: Samples representing acute and convalescent COVID-19 were sourced from the United States, Italy and Spain. T cells, B-cell-depleted T cells, or PBMCs provided the cDNA or gDNA that served as material.

Source study methods: Cell counts per sample came from amplifying reference gene primers. Sequenced by immunoSEQ multiplex PCR; TCRdb stores in-frame clones only, minus some. The DNA gave D and trimming, while V, J and clone size come from that table. The profile shows under 300,000 clones, 89% of them singletons. V was trimmed by 4 bases and J by 4 bases, leaving 16 bases between them. Germline V gene data show CDR1 as SQVTM and CDR2 as ANQGSEA. CDR3 length: 14 amino acids. The TCR was taken from a man between 45 and 60 years old with acute or convalescent COVID-19. The chain combines TRBV29-1 with TRBJ2-5; TRBD1 is a possible D gene (6 bases). Source material: peripheral blood. The CDR3 sequence is CSVAQGSRGETQYF. CDR3 nucleotides: TGCAGCGTTGCCCAGGGGTCGAGGGGAGAGACCCAGTACTTC.